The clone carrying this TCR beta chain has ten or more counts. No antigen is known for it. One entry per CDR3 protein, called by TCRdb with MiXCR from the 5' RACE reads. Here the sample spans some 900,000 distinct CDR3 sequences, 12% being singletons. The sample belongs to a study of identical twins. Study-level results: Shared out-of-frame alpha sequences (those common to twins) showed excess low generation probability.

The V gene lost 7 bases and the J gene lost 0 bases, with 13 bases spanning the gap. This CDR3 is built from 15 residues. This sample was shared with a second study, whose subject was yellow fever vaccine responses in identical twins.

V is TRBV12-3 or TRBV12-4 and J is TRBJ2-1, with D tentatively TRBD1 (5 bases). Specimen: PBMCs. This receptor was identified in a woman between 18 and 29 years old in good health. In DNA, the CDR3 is TGTGCCAGCAAACTACAGGAATTCTCCTACAATGAGCAGTTCTTC. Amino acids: CASKLQEFSYNEQFF.